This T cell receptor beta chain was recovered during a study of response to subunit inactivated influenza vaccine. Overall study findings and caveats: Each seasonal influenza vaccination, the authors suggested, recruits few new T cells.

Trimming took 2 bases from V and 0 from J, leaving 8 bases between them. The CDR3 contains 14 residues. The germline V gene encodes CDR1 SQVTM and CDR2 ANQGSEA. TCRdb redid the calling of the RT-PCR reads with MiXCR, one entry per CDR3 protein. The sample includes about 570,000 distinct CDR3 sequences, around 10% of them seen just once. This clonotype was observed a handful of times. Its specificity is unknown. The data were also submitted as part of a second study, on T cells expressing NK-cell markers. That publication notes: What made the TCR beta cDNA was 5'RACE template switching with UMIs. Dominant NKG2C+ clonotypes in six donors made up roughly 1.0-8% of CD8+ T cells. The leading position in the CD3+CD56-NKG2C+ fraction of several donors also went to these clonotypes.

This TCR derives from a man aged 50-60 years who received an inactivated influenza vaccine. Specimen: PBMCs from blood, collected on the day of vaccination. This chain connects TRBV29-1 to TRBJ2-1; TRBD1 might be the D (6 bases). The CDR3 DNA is TGCAGCGTTGAAAACAGGGACTCCTACAATGAGCAGTTCTTC. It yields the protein CSVENRDSYNEQFF.